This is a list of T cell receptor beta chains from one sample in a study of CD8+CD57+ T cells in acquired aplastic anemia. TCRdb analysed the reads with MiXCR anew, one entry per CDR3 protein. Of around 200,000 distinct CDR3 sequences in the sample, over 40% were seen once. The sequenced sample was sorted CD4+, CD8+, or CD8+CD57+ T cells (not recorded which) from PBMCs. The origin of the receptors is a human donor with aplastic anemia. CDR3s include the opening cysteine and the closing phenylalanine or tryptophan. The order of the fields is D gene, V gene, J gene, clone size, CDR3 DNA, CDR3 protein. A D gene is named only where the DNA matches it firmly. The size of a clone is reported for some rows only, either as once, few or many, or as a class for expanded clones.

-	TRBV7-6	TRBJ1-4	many	TGTGCCAGCAGCCTGAAACAGGGTGACAAACTGTTTTTT	CASSLKQGDKLFF
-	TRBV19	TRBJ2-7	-	TGTGCCAGTAGTGGAGGGGGTCCCTACGAGCAGTACTTC	CASSGGGPYEQYF
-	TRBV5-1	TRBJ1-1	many	TGCGCCAGCAGCTTGGCCAGGCAGTCACTTGAAGCTTTCTTT	CASSLARQSLEAFF
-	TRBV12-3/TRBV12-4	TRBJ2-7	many	TGTGCCAGCGGATGGACACCAAAACCCTACGAGCAGTACTTC	CASGWTPKPYEQYF
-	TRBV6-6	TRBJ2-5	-	TGTGCCAGCAGTTCACCGGGCCTATACGACCAGTACTTC	CASSSPGLYDQYF
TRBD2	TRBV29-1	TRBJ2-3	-	TGCAGCGTTGAAAGGGATAGCGGGAGGCGCACAGATACGCAGTATTTT	CSVERDSGRRTDTQYF
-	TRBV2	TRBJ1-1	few	TGTGCCAGACTACAGGTGATGAACACTGAAGCTTTCTTT	CARLQVMNTEAFF
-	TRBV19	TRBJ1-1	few	TGTGCCAGTAGGACAGAAGAGGCTGAAGCTTTCTTT	CASRTEEAEAFF
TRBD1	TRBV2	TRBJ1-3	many	TGTGCCAGCAGTCCGTTAACGGACAGGCTTGGTGGAAACACCATATATTTT	CASSPLTDRLGGNTIYF
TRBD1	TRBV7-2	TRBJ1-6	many	TGTGCCAGCAGGATCGGACAGGAGAATAATTCACCCCTCCACTTT	CASRIGQENNSPLHF
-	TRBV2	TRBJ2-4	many	TGTGCCAGCAGTCCTACAGCGGAGGCCAAAAACATTCAGTACTTC	CASSPTAEAKNIQYF
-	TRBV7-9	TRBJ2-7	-	TGTGCCAGCAACCATCAGGAGGGCGGCGGGCAGTACTTC	CASNHQEGGGQYF
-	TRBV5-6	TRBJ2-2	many	TGTGCCAGCAGCCATAGTGGCGGGGGCAGGACCGGGGAGCTGTTTTTT	CASSHSGGGRTGELFF
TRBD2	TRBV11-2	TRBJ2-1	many	TGTGCCAGCAGCCCGACTAGCGGGAGGGCCGTAGTCAATGAGCAGTTCTTC	CASSPTSGRAVVNEQFF
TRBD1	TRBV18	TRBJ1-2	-	TGTGCCAGCTCACCGCAGGAACAGGGGGCGCACGGCTACACCTTC	CASSPQEQGAHGYTF
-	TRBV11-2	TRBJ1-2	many	TGTGCCAGCAGCTTAGTCCTCGGCGCCACTAACTATGGCTACACCTTC	CASSLVLGATNYGYTF
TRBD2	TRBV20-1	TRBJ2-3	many	TGCAGTGCAATTAGACTAGCTGGGAACACAGATACGCAGTATTTT	CSAIRLAGNTDTQYF
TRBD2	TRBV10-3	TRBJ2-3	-	TGTGCCATCAGCGGGACCGGGGGGGTAGAAGATACGCAGTATTTT	CAISGTGGVEDTQYF
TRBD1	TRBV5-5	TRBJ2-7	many	TGTGCCAGCAGCCCTTCCGGGACAGGGGGACGGGACGAGCAGTACTTC	CASSPSGTGGRDEQYF
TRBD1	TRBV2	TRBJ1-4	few	TGTGCCAGCAGGCCAGGACAGGAGGGGGAAAAACTGTTTTTT	CASRPGQEGEKLFF
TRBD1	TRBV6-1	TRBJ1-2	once	TGTGCCAGCAACCAAGTACAGGGGGCGCGAGATGGCTACACCTTC	CASNQVQGARDGYTF
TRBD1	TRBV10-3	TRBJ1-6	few	TGTGCCATCTCGACAGGGACGTCCAATTCACCCCTCCACTTT	CAISTGTSNSPLHF
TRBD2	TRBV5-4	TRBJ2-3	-	TGTGCCAGCAGCTTCCCGACTAGCGGGGGGGCGGGGACAGATACGCAGTATTTT	CASSFPTSGGAGTDTQYF
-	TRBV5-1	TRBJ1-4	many	TGCGCCAGCAGCTTGGGACAGGCGTGGACTAATGAAAAACTGTTTTTT	CASSLGQAWTNEKLFF
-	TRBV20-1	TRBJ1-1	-	TGCAGTGCTAGAGATCGACAGAACACTGAAGCTTTCTTT	CSARDRQNTEAFF
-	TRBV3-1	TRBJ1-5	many	TGTGCCAGCAGCCCAGGGAATCAGCCCCAGCATTTT	CASSPGNQPQHF
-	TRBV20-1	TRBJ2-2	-	TGCAGTGCTAGAGATGGGGAGCTGTTTTTT	CSARDGELFF
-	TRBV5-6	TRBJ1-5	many	TGTGCCAGCAGCTTCCAGGGGAATCAGCCCCAGCATTTT	CASSFQGNQPQHF
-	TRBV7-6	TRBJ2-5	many	TGTGCCAGCAGCTTAGGCTCCGGGGCAAACAAAGAGACCCAGTACTTC	CASSLGSGANKETQYF
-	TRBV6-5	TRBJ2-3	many	TGTGCCAGCAGTTACTCAGGGGTTATGGGCACAGATACGCAGTATTTT	CASSYSGVMGTDTQYF
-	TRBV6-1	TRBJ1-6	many	TGTGCCAGCAGTGAAGTGACGAGTTTTAATTCACCCCTCCACTTT	CASSEVTSFNSPLHF
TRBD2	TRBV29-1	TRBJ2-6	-	TGCAGCGTCGGGGGGGCTTATGGGGCCAACGTCCTGACTTTC	CSVGGAYGANVLTF
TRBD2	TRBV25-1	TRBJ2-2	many	TGTGCCAGCAGTGACCGTAGCGGGAGAACCTACGGGGAGCTGTTTTTT	CASSDRSGRTYGELFF
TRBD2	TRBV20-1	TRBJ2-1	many	TGCAGTGCTAGAGAGACCCCAAGCGTTGATAGCGGGTTTTACAATGAGCAGTTCTTC	CSARETPSVDSGFYNEQFF
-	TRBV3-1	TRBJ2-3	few	TGTGCCAGCAGCCAAGATCTTAAATTGGGGGTAGATACGCAGTATTTT	CASSQDLKLGVDTQYF
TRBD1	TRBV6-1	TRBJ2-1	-	TGTGCCAGCAGCGAAGTACCGGGACAGGGGGGCGGTGAGCAGTTCTTC	CASSEVPGQGGGEQFF
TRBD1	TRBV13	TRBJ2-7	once	TGTGCCAGCAGCTCCCGCCGGACAGGATTCTACGAGCAGTACTTC	CASSSRRTGFYEQYF
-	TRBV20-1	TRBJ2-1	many	TGCAGTGCTAGAGATAGTAACAGGGTGAATGAGCAGTTCTTC	CSARDSNRVNEQFF
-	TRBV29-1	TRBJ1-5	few	TGCCTATGTGAGGAGCCCCAGCATTTT	CLCEEPQHF
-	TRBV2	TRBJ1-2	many	TGTGCCGGTTCGGACGGTGTCTATGGCTACACCTTC	CAGSDGVYGYTF
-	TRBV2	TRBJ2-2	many	TGTGCCAGCTGTAACGCAGGGACGAACACCGGGGAGCTGTTTTTT	CASCNAGTNTGELFF
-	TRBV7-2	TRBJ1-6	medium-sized	TGTGCCAGCAGCTTAGATGTGTTTTCACCCCTCCACTTT	CASSLDVFSPLHF
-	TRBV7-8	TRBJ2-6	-	TGTGCCAGCAGACGGGCTCAGTTGACTTTC	CASRRAQLTF
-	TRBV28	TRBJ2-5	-	TGTGCCAGCAGTGCCCGGGGAGGAGAGACCCAGTACTTC	CASSARGGETQYF
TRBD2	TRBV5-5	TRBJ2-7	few	TGTGCCAGCAGCTTGGCCCTGACTAGCGGGGGGGCCCAGTACTTC	CASSLALTSGGAQYF
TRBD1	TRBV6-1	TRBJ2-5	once	TGTGCCAGCAGGCCAGGGGGAGCACAAGAGACCCAGTACTTC	CASRPGGAQETQYF
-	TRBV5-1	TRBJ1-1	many	TGCGCCAGCAGCTTGGCCGGGACGAACACTGAAGCTTTCTTT	CASSLAGTNTEAFF